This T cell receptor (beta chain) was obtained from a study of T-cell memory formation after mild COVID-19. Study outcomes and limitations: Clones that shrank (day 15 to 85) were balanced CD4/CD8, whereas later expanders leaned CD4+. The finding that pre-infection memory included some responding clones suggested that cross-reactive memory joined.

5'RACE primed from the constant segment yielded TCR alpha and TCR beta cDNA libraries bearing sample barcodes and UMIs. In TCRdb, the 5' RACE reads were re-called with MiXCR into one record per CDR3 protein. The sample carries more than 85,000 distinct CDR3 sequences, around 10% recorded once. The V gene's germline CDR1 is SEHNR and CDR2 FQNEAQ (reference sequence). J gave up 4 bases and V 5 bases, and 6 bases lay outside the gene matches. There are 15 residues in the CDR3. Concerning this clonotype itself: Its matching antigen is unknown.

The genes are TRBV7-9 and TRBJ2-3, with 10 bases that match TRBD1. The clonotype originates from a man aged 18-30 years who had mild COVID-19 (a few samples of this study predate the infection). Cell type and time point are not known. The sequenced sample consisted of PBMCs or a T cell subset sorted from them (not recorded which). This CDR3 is CASSVPGQGSDTQYF. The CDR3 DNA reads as TGTGCCAGCAGCGTACCGGGACAGGGGTCAGATACGCAGTATTTT.